Sequencing of this T cell receptor beta chain was carried out in a study of vaccination effects on CD4 cells after COVID-19. Repertoires were generated with immunoSEQ multiplex PCR, while TCRdb's copy carries only in-frame clones and drops some. The data show fewer than 25,000 clones, 76% seen once. Antigen-specific CD4+ T cell clonotypes were called by their expansion after viral peptide-pool culture in ViraFEST. An approximately 10-day culture period preceded the isolation of CD4+ T cells. Vaccine recipients had no previous SARS-CoV-2 infection; their nucleocapsid antibodies were negative. As for this clone: No antigen is known for it.

V lost 8 bases and J lost 3; bases outside the gene matches: 9. The germline gives CDR1 KGHSH, CDR2 LQKENI. The CDR3 is 14 amino acids. Study results and caveats: A shortage of convalescent patients and an absence of early post-infection timepoints characterized the study. Clones induced by infection and by vaccine showed marked clonal contraction late after vaccination.

The sequencing used CD4+ T cells from PBMCs cultured with HCoV-NL63 spike peptides, collected before COVID-19 vaccination. The gene calls are TRBV18 and TRBJ2-7; TRBD2 agrees at 8 bases. The sequence came from a human donor who received a COVID-19 vaccine. The CDR3 coding sequence is TGTGCCAGCCGAGCCAGCGCGGGGGGCTACGAGCAGTACTTC. Protein sequence: CASRASAGGYEQYF.